This TCR beta chain comes out of a study of T cells in Graves' hyperthyroidism and ophthalmopathy. Findings and caveats of the study: Blood also held most thyroid clonotypes expanded beyond 0.001.

CDR3 length equals 15 residues. Germline CDR1 and CDR2: MNHEY and SMNVEV (reference sequence). RNA transcripts served as the template for amplifying TCR beta CDR3 regions. The study used the HTBI primer set for a first-round RT-PCR of the TCR CDR3. TCRdb re-analysed the multiplex PCR reads in MiXCR, keeping a single row per CDR3 protein. This sample carries fewer than 350,000 distinct CDR3 sequences, roughly 21% of them seen once, and the ten largest clones take 50% to 65%. Graves' hyperthyroidism qualified as stable when ophthalmopathy did not progress within 18 months. PBMCs were collected from a roughly 10 ml volume of fresh peripheral blood. Notes on this clonotype: Its specificity is unknown. An end of the junction does not agree with germline; a read error may underlie this.

The receptor's source is a woman aged 45-65 years with Graves' hyperthyroidism. Material for sequencing was blood. This chain links TRBV27 with TRBJ2-1; TRBD1 is a possible D gene (7 bases). The CDR3 protein is CASSLEGAKYSEQFF. The CDR3, as DNA: TGTGCCAGCAGTTTGGAGGGGGCGAAATACAGTGAGCAGTTCTTC.